The 30 T cell receptor beta chains in this list originate from one sample, sequenced in a study of blood T cell repertoires in COVID-19. Generated by immunoSEQ multiplex PCR, the TCRdb table keeps only in-frame clones and is missing some. The sample has more than 55,000 clones, around 88% seen once. Material: peripheral blood. Source of these receptors: a man in his 60s with acute or convalescent COVID-19.

Of note for this clone: The junction differs from germline at one of its ends, possibly a read error. The chain combines TRBV19 with TRBJ2-7; 13 bases are a match to TRBD2. CDR3 length: 14 amino acids. Germline values: CDR1 LNHDA, CDR2 SQIVND (reference sequence). The CDR3 DNA sequence: TGTGCCAGTAGTCGCGTTGGACTAGCGGGAGTCCCTCTCTTC. Amino acid sequence: CASSRVGLAGVPLF.

The rearrangement links TRBV27 to TRBJ1-1; tentatively, D is TRBD1 (5 bases). The V gene lost 3 bases and the J gene lost 3 bases, with 8 bases spanning the gap. CDR3 length: 13 amino acids. Germline V CDR1 and CDR2: MNHEY, SMNVEV (reference sequence). The CDR3 sequence is CASSLWGDTEAFF. Here the CDR3 DNA reads TGTGCCAGCAGTTTGTGGGGGGACACTGAAGCTTTCTTT.

CDR3 region: CASSLDRVAGTGRTDTQYF. The DNA of the CDR3 is TGTGCCAGCAGCTTAGATCGGGTGGCCGGGACAGGGAGAACAGATACGCAGTATTTT. The rearrangement joins TRBV11-2 to TRBJ2-3, with TRBD1 identical over 9 bases. Germline assignment: CDR1 SGHAT and CDR2 FQNNGV. J gave up 3 bases and V 0 bases, and 13 bases lay outside the gene matches. The CDR3 extends over 19 amino acids.

The genes are TRBV29-1 and TRBJ2-2, with TRBD1 identical over 9 bases. Germline CDR1 reads SQVTM; CDR2 reads ANQGSEA. This CDR3 is 15 amino acids long. Trimming removed 5 bases from V and 4 bases from J; junction bases left unmatched: 8. CDR3 region: CSVTGDRVGTGELFF. The DNA of the CDR3 is TGCAGCGTTACGGGGGACAGGGTCGGCACCGGGGAGCTGTTTTTT.

This clone was seen a handful of times. J is TRBJ1-1 and V is TRBV28; 11 bases agree with TRBD1. Germline CDR1 and CDR2: MDHEN and SYDVKM. There are 12 residues in the CDR3. Unmatched junction bases numbered 2, after V lost 8 bases and J lost 6 bases. CDR3 nucleotides: TGTGCCAGCGGGACAGGGGGGTCTGAAGCTTTCTTT. It translates to CASGTGGSEAFF.

The rearrangement uses TRBV7-9 and TRBJ2-7, with TRBD1 matching 9 bases. The CDR3 contains 15 residues. The V segment lost 5 bases and the J segment 5 bases; nucleotides outside the gene matches: 10. CDR1 SEHNR and CDR2 FQNEAQ come from the germline V gene (reference sequence). The CDR3 reads CASSLTGTGIHEQYF. The CDR3 coding sequence is TGTGCCAGCAGCCTAACCGGGACAGGGATCCACGAGCAGTACTTC.

This chain uses TRBV10-1 with TRBJ2-2; TRBD1 might be the D (6 bases). The length of the CDR3 is 13 residues. The V and J ends lost 10 bases and 2 bases respectively, with 11 bases between them. Germline assignment: CDR1 WNHNN and CDR2 SYGVQD (reference sequence). CDR3 amino acids: CATLDSNTGELFF. CDR3 DNA: TGCGCCACCTTGGACAGCAACACCGGGGAGCTGTTTTTT.

The CDR3 region is CASSLSDRGKYF. The CDR3 bases are TGTGCCAGCAGCCTCTCGGACAGGGGAAAGTACTTC. The chain joins TRBV7-9 to TRBJ2-7; 9 bases are shared with TRBD1. This CDR3 has 12 amino acids. Per the germline V gene, CDR1 is SEHNR and CDR2 is FQNEAQ (reference sequence). V dropped 5 bases and J dropped 11; count of bases not matched to a gene: 7.

The V call is TRBV18, the J call TRBJ2-5; D not resolved. Germline CDR1 KGHSH, CDR2 LQKENI. The V end was cut by 6 bases, the J end by 4 bases, with 9 bases between. The CDR3 is made up of 12 amino acids. This CDR3 is CASSLTGETQYF. The DNA for the CDR3 is TGTGCCAGCTCTCTCACGGGAGAGACCCAGTACTTC.

The chain has TRBV3-1 (or the pseudogene TRBV3-2) and TRBJ1-6, with a tentative D call TRBD1 (6 bases). Germline V lookup: CDR1 LGHDT, CDR2 YNNKEL (reference sequence). Trimming shortened V by 4 bases and J by 10 bases, and 17 bases separated the two germline ends. This CDR3 is built from 15 residues. The CDR3: CASSPWGGRVSPLHF. The CDR3 DNA reads TGTGCCAGCAGCCCGTGGGGGGGCAGGGTGTCACCCCTCCACTTT.

The rearrangement links TRBV6-5 to TRBJ2-7; no clear D. The germline gives CDR1 MNHEY, CDR2 SVGAGI. V was pared by 0 bases and J by 2 bases, with 11 bases between. This CDR3 has 15 residues. The CDR3 sequence: CASSYSRQSTYEQYF. DNA for the CDR3: TGTGCCAGCAGTTACTCGAGGCAGTCCACCTACGAGCAGTACTTC.

The chain carries TRBV6-1 and TRBJ2-7, with D possibly matching TRBD1 (6 bases). V was pared by 3 bases and J by 1 base, with 16 bases between. The CDR3 length is 16 residues. Germline V gene data show CDR1 as MNHNS and CDR2 as SASEGT. The CDR3: CASSDQGRPGSYEQYF. CDR3 coding DNA: TGTGCCAGCAGTGACCAGGGGCGCCCGGGGTCCTACGAGCAGTACTTC.

This clone was recorded a few times. The gene calls are TRBV7-3 and TRBJ1-1; D is ambiguous. Trimming took off 6 bases at V and 4 bases at J, with 12 bases between the two ends. Germline V gives CDR1 SGHTA, CDR2 FQGTGA. The CDR3 has 13 residues. The CDR3 DNA reads TGTGCCAGCAGTTCAGTGGCGGGCACTGAAGCTTTCTTT. This translates into CASSSVAGTEAFF.

The chain links TRBV18 to TRBJ2-5; 7 bases are a match to TRBD1. CDR1 and CDR2 (germline): KGHSH, LQKENI. CDR3 length equals 15 residues. The V gene end was trimmed by 4 bases and the J gene end by 1 base; junction bases not matched to a gene: 6. CDR3 sequence (DNA): TGTGCCAGCTCACTACTGGGACAGCTCCAAGAGACCCAGTACTTC. Its protein is CASSLLGQLQETQYF. Full variable domain (rest looked up from reference TRBV18 and TRBJ2-5): NAGVMQNPRHLVRRRGQEARLRCSPMKGHSHVYWYRQLPEEGLKFMVYLQKENIIDESGMPKERFSAEFPKEGPSILRIQQVVRGDSAAYFCASSLLGQLQETQYFGPGTRLLVL.

The rearrangement joins TRBV6-6 to TRBJ1-2; 7 nucleotides match TRBD1. Trimming cost V 4 bases and J 7 bases; bases outside gene matches: 9. This CDR3 has 14 residues. The germline gives CDR1 MNHNY, CDR2 SVGAGI (reference sequence). For the CDR3, the DNA is TGTGCCAGCAGTTTATTTACAGGGGCGGCTGGCTACACCTTC. It yields the protein CASSLFTGAAGYTF.

This chain links TRBV7-9 with TRBJ2-5, with TRBD1 matching over 7 bases. This CDR3 is built from 14 residues. Germline V lookup: CDR1 SEHNR, CDR2 FQNEAQ (reference sequence). J gave up 5 bases and V 4 bases, and 7 bases lay outside the gene matches. DNA for the CDR3: TGTGCCAGCAGCTCGTCCCGGGACAGTGAGACCCAGTACTTC. It yields the protein CASSSSRDSETQYF.

This clone has more than one count but fewer than ten. The chain is built from TRBV11-2 and TRBJ2-3; 8 bases line up with TRBD1. The trim removed 5 bases at V and 3 bases at J, leaving 7 bases unmatched. The CDR3 covers 15 residues. Germline V lookup: CDR1 SGHAT, CDR2 FQNNGV. DNA for the CDR3: TGTGCCAGCAGCCCTCTCAGGGGGCGGACAGATACGCAGTATTTT. This sequence encodes CASSPLRGRTDTQYF.

The chain is built from TRBV6-6 and TRBJ1-2; possible D gene TRBD1, 6 bases. Germline CDR1 MNHNY, CDR2 SVGAGI (reference sequence). The CDR3 spans 14 residues. V gave up 2 bases and J gave up 8 bases, with 15 bases separating them. Here the CDR3 DNA reads TGTGCCAGCAGTTACCAGGGGACTAACCTCGGCTACACCTTC. Residues: CASSYQGTNLGYTF.

This chain links TRBV28 with TRBJ1-6; D unclear. Germline CDR1 is MDHEN and CDR2 is SYDVKM. The CDR3 extends over 16 amino acids. The V end lost 1 base, the J end lost 5 bases, and 12 bases lay between the germline ends. The CDR3 coding sequence is TGTGCCAGCAGTTTATTGGGCAGGACTGATAATTCACCCCTCCACTTT. Residues: CASSLLGRTDNSPLHF.

The chain couples TRBV7-9 to TRBJ1-2; perhaps TRBD1 as D (5 bases). V lost 3 bases, J lost 7 bases, and 12 bases lay in between. The length of the CDR3 is 13 residues. CDR1 is SEHNR, CDR2 FQNEAQ, per germline (reference sequence). The CDR3 sequence: CASSFRTGGGYTF. Here the CDR3 DNA reads TGTGCCAGCAGCTTCCGGACCGGGGGTGGCTACACCTTC.

This clone was seen only a few times. The chain carries TRBV7-9 and TRBJ2-1; D is possibly TRBD2 (5 bases). The CDR3 has 15 residues. From germline, CDR1 is SEHNR and CDR2 FQNEAQ (reference sequence). V lost 4 bases and J 7 bases, leaving 17 bases between the germline ends. CDR3 region: CASSWPGKRGNEQFF. Written as DNA, the CDR3 is TGTGCCAGCAGCTGGCCCGGGAAAAGAGGAAATGAGCAGTTCTTC.

The J gene is TRBJ2-1, the V gene TRBV10-3, with 12 bases lining up with TRBD1. Germline lookup yields CDR1 ENHRY and CDR2 SYGVKD. V was clipped by 11 bases and J by 7 bases; unmatched bases: 12. The CDR3 contains 15 residues. DNA for the CDR3: TGTGCCTTCGCCAACCGGGACAGGGGGCGGAATGAGCAGTTCTTC. This codes for CAFANRDRGRNEQFF.

J is TRBJ2-4 and V is TRBV28; TRBD1 matches 10 bases. The germline V gene has CDR1 MDHEN and CDR2 SYDVKM. V was pared by 3 bases and J by 0 bases, with 14 bases of the junction left unmatched. This CDR3 contains 20 residues. The CDR3 here is CASSFPGGQGTSIAKNIQYF. The DNA for the CDR3 is TGTGCCAGCAGTTTCCCCGGGGGACAGGGGACTTCAATAGCCAAAAACATTCAGTACTTC.

This clone was found once. The chain carries TRBV27 and TRBJ2-2; D is perhaps TRBD1 (5 bases). Germline CDR1 is MNHEY and CDR2 is SMNVEV (reference sequence). This CDR3 region has 11 residues. The V end lost 3 bases, the J end lost 16 bases, and 12 bases lay between the germline ends. This CDR3 reads CASSFGAASFF. As DNA, the CDR3 is TGTGCCAGCAGTTTTGGGGCGGCCTCGTTTTTT.

The V call is TRBV21-1, the J call TRBJ1-2; the table names TRBD1, a call not compared with the DNA. TRBV21-1 constitutes a pseudogene. The CDR3 covers 16 residues. CDR3 nucleotide sequence: TGTGCCAGCAGCCTCCCCTCCGACAGGGTCAACTATGGCTACACCTTC. Translating gives CASSLPSDRVNYGYTF.

CDR3 DNA: TGTGCCAGCAGCGACAGGTACGAGCAGTACTTC. The encoded protein is CASSDRYEQYF. The chain recombines TRBV7-9 with TRBJ2-7; tentative D call: TRBD1 (6 bases). The V gene lost 5 bases and the J gene lost 4 bases, with 6 bases spanning the gap. The CDR3 extends over 11 amino acids. From germline, CDR1 is SEHNR and CDR2 FQNEAQ (reference sequence).

This chain links TRBV2 with TRBJ1-1; possibly TRBD1 for D (5 bases). CDR3 length: 16 residues. Germline V lookup: CDR1 SNHLY, CDR2 FYNNEI. Trimming took 6 bases from V and 0 from J, leaving 17 bases between them. The CDR3 region is CASRSPSTAMNTEAFF. CDR3 nucleotides: TGTGCCAGCAGATCCCCCTCGACAGCCATGAACACTGAAGCTTTCTTT.

In DNA form, the CDR3 reads TGCGCCAGCAGCTTGGGTCTGGGAGTGACAGATACGCAGTATTTT. Its protein is CASSLGLGVTDTQYF. The V gene is TRBV5-1, the J gene TRBJ2-3; D possibly corresponds to TRBD2 (5 bases). V was clipped by 0 bases and J by 3 bases, with 11 bases between them. The CDR3 spans 15 residues. Germline V gene lookup returns CDR1 SGHRS and CDR2 YFSETQ.

The J gene is TRBJ1-2, the V gene TRBV28, with 9 bases that match TRBD1. V lost 5 bases to trimming and J lost 2 bases; unmatched junction nucleotides: 9. The CDR3 runs to 16 residues. Germline CDR1 is MDHEN and CDR2 is SYDVKM. The CDR3 region has the DNA TGTGCCAGCAGTCTGGGACAGGGTTTAACGAACTATGGCTACACCTTC. Its protein product is CASSLGQGLTNYGYTF.

A single count supports this clone. The V call is TRBV7-8, the J call TRBJ1-2, with D uncertain. Germline assignment: CDR1 SGHVS and CDR2 FQNEAQ. The CDR3 runs 15 residues. Trimming pared 5 bases from V and 8 bases from J, leaving 21 bases between. CDR3 amino acids: CASSATWTPEGGYTF. CDR3 sequence (DNA): TGTGCCAGCAGCGCCACTTGGACCCCCGAGGGCGGCTACACCTTC.